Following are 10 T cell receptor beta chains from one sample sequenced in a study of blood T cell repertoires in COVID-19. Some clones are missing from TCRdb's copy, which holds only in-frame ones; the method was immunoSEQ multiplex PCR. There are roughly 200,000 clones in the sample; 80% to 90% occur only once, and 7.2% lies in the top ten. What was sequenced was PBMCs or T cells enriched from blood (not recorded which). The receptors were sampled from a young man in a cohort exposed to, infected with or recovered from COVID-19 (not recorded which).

As DNA, the CDR3 is TGCGCCAGCAGTCCCACGACGCGGTTTCATTCACCCCTCCACTTT. It encodes CASSPTTRFHSPLHF. The gene calls are TRBV23-1 and TRBJ1-6, with D uncertain. TRBV23-1 is classed as an ORF, of uncertain function. The CDR3 has 15 residues. The V end lost 4 bases, the J end lost 8 bases, and 15 bases lay between the germline ends.

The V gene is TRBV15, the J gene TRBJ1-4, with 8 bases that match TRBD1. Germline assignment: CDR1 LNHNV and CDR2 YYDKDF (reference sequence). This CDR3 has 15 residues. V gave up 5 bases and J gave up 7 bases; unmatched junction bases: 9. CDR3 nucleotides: TGTGCCACCAGCGGACAGCAGGGGGCCGGTGAAAAACTGTTTTTT. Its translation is CATSGQQGAGEKLFF.

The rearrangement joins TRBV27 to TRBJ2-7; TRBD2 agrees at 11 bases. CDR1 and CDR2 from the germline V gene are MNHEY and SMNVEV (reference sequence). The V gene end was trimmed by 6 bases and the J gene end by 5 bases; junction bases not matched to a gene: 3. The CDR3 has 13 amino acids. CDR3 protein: CASRLAGDNEQYF. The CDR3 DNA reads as TGTGCCAGCAGACTAGCGGGAGATAACGAGCAGTACTTC.

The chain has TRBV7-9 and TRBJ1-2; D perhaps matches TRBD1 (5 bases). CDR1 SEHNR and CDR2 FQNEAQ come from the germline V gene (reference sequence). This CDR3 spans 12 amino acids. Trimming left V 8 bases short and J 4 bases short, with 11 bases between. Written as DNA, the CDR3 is TGTGCCAGCCGCAGGGCCGGCTATGGCTACACCTTC. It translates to CASRRAGYGYTF.

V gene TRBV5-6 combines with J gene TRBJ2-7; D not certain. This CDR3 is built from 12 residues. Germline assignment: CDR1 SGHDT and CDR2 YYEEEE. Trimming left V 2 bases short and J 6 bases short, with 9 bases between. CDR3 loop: CASSLPRGEQYF. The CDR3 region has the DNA TGTGCCAGCAGCTTACCCCGCGGCGAGCAGTACTTC.

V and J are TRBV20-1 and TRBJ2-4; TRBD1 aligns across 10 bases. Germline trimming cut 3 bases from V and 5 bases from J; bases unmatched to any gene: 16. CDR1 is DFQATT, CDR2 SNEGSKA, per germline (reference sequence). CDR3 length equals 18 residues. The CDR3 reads CSASPREGTGAGENIQYF. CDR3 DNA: TGCAGTGCTAGTCCCCGGGAGGGGACAGGGGCAGGTGAAAACATTCAGTACTTC.

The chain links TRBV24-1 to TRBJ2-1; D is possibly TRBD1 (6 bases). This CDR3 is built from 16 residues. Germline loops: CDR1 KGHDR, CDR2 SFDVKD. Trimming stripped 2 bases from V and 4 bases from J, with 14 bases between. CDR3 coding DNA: TGTGCCACCAGTGATTACGCAGGGGCCAGTTACAATGAGCAGTTCTTC. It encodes CATSDYAGASYNEQFF.

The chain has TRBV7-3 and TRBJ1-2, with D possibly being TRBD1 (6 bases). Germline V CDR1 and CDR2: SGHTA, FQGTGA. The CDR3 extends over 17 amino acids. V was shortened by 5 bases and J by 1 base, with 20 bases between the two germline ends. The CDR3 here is CASSPPKAGAVNYGYTF. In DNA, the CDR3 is TGTGCCAGCAGCCCCCCCAAGGCAGGGGCGGTTAACTATGGCTACACCTTC.

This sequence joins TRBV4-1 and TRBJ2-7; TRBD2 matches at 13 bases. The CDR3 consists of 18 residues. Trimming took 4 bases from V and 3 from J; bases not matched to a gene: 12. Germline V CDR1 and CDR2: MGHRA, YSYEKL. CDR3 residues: CASSLTIFRTSGSYEQYF. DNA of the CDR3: TGCGCCAGCAGCCTAACTATCTTTAGGACTAGCGGGAGCTACGAGCAGTACTTC.

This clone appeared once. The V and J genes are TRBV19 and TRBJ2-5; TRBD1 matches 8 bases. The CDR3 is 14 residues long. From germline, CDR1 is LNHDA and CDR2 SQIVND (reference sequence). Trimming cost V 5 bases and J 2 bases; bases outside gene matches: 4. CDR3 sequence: CASSFRQGQETQYF. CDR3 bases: TGTGCCAGTAGTTTTCGACAGGGGCAAGAGACCCAGTACTTC.